What follows describes a single T cell receptor (beta chain). What it recognizes is unknown. The V end lost 5 bases, the J end lost 7 bases, and 18 bases lay between the germline ends. The CDR3 runs 14 residues. CDR1 and CDR2 from the germline V gene are SGHAT and FQNNGV. This entry belongs to a study of immune evolution from preneoplasia to lung adenocarcinoma. Notes on the study in general: Later-stage lesions seemingly showed higher T cell density and diversity than normal lung.

Sequencing was performed with immunoSEQ multiplex PCR; in TCRdb, only in-frame clones are kept and a portion is missing. The sample lists about 2,500 clones, 70% to 80% occurring once. The TCR comes from a person aged 65-85 years with lung adenocarcinoma. The gene calls are TRBV11-2 and TRBJ2-7; maybe TRBD1 (6 bases). The sequenced material came from FFPE adjacent normal lung tissue. As DNA, the CDR3 is TGTGCCAGCAGCCAAGGACAGCGGACGGGAGAGCAGTACTTC. This sequence encodes CASSQGQRTGEQYF.